The 26 T cell receptor beta chains in this list originate from one sample, sequenced in a study of blood T cell repertoires in COVID-19. Some clones are missing from TCRdb's copy, which holds only in-frame ones; the method was immunoSEQ multiplex PCR. The sample includes 200,000 to 300,000 clones, over 75% of them seen just once. Sequencing input: peripheral blood. The receptors here all came from a human donor in a cohort sampled during active COVID-19.

V is TRBV7-8 and J is TRBJ1-1; D is possibly TRBD1 (5 bases). The germline V and J ends were trimmed by 1 base and 5 bases, with 14 bases remaining between them. The CDR3 is made up of 15 amino acids. Germline-derived CDR1 and CDR2 are SGHVS and FQNEAQ. This CDR3 is CASSLGDGGWTEAFF. CDR3 coding DNA: TGTGCCAGCAGCTTAGGGGACGGGGGATGGACTGAAGCTTTCTTT.

This clone has only a few counts. The chain links TRBV24-1 to TRBJ1-1, with TRBD1 matching 10 bases. CDR3 size: 17 residues. The V gene end was trimmed by 3 bases and the J gene end by 1 base; junction bases not matched to a gene: 7. The germline gives CDR1 KGHDR, CDR2 SFDVKD. CDR3 DNA: TGTGCCACCAGTGATCTAGGACAGGGGGTTCGGAACACTGAAGCTTTCTTT. It codes for CATSDLGQGVRNTEAFF.

The rearrangement links TRBV11-2 to TRBJ1-1, with TRBD1 matching 7 bases. J lost 0 bases, V lost 8 bases, and 12 bases had no gene match. The germline V gene has CDR1 SGHAT and CDR2 FQNNGV. The CDR3 consists of 16 residues. In DNA, the CDR3 is TGTGCCAGCCAAGAGGGATCGACAGGGTTGAACACTGAAGCTTTCTTT. It codes for CASQEGSTGLNTEAFF.

V and J are TRBV2 and TRBJ2-7; 7 bases are shared with TRBD1. The trim removed 6 bases at V and 3 bases at J, leaving 14 bases unmatched. The CDR3 length is 16 residues. CDR1 SNHLY and CDR2 FYNNEI come from the germline V gene. The CDR3 is CASSADAGTVNYEQYF. CDR3 bases: TGTGCCAGCAGCGCCGACGCAGGGACAGTTAACTACGAGCAGTACTTC.

J is TRBJ1-4 and V is TRBV5-1; 7 bases agree with TRBD1. CDR3 size: 14 residues. Germline-derived CDR1 and CDR2 are SGHRS and YFSETQ. J lost 2 bases, V lost 4 bases, and 2 bases had no gene match. CDR3 sequence reads: CASSAGGTNEKLFF. The CDR3 DNA follows: TGCGCCAGCAGCGCAGGGGGTACTAATGAAAAACTGTTTTTT.

The chain employs TRBV6-5 and TRBJ1-5; D is undetermined. In germline, CDR1 is MNHEY, CDR2 SVGAGI. Trimming shortened V by 6 bases and J by 2 bases, and 8 bases separated the two germline ends. This CDR3 has 13 amino acids. CDR3 nucleotides: TGTGCCAGCAGGCGATTCGGCAATCAGCCCCAGCATTTT. Protein: CASRRFGNQPQHF.

The chain is built from TRBV2 and TRBJ2-3, with TRBD1 as a possible D gene (5 bases). Trimming stripped 8 bases from V and 2 bases from J, with 11 bases between. CDR1 is SNHLY, CDR2 FYNNEI, per germline. This CDR3 spans 13 amino acids. The CDR3 DNA follows: TGTGCCAGCGGACACCCCCACACAGATACGCAGTATTTT. It yields the protein CASGHPHTDTQYF.

V gene TRBV9 combines with J gene TRBJ2-1, with 11 nucleotides matching TRBD2. The J segment lost 8 bases and the V segment lost 4 bases, leaving 8 bases of the junction unmatched. Germline CDR1 reads SGDLS; CDR2 reads YYNGEE. CDR3 length: 15 residues. The CDR3 DNA sequence: TGTGCCAGCAGCAGCTTAGCGGGAGGGTACGATGAGCAGTTCTTC. Its translation is CASSSLAGGYDEQFF.

The J gene is TRBJ1-3, the V gene TRBV7-9, with D maybe TRBD1 (5 bases). V dropped 5 bases and J dropped 4 bases, with 9 bases sitting between them. The germline V gene has CDR1 SEHNR and CDR2 FQNEAQ (reference sequence). This CDR3 spans 13 amino acids. The CDR3 bases are TGTGCCAGCAGCGAACGACAGGGAAACACCATATATTTT. Protein sequence: CASSERQGNTIYF.

The genes are TRBV3-1 (or the pseudogene TRBV3-2) and TRBJ2-2; D is uncertain. CDR1 LGHDT and CDR2 YNNKEL come from the germline V gene (reference sequence). This CDR3 is 13 amino acids long. V lost 1 base to trimming and J lost 6 bases, with 6 bases between them. The CDR3 loop reads CASSQALAGELFF. The CDR3 region has the DNA TGTGCCAGCAGCCAAGCCTTAGCCGGGGAGCTGTTTTTT.

This clone was detected only a few times. This chain uses TRBV19 with TRBJ1-1, with D possibly TRBD1 on 5 matching bases. Trimming left V 6 bases short and J 7 bases short, with 12 bases between. In germline, CDR1 is LNHDA, CDR2 SQIVND (reference sequence). The CDR3 is made up of 12 amino acids. The CDR3 spells CASSHTGGEAFF. DNA for the CDR3: TGTGCCAGTAGCCATACGGGGGGTGAAGCTTTCTTT.

The chain is built from TRBV5-4 and TRBJ2-2, with a possible D match to TRBD2 (6 bases). The germline V and J ends were trimmed by 0 bases and 2 bases, with 14 bases remaining between them. The CDR3 is made up of 17 amino acids. Germline CDR1 is SGHNT and CDR2 is YYREEE (reference sequence). CDR3 DNA: TGTGCCAGCAGCTTGGGCGGGGTGGGGCTAAACACCGGGGAGCTGTTTTTT. It codes for CASSLGGVGLNTGELFF.

The V call is TRBV27, the J call TRBJ1-6; 7 positions agree with TRBD1. Germline V gives CDR1 MNHEY, CDR2 SMNVEV (reference sequence). V gave up 4 bases and J gave up 7 bases; unmatched junction bases: 7. This CDR3 comprises 15 residues. Here the CDR3 reads CASSWLGGGNSPLHF. For the CDR3, the DNA is TGTGCCAGCAGTTGGCTAGGGGGCGGAAATTCACCCCTCCACTTT.

Notes on this clone: At one end the junction does not follow the germline gene, possibly because of a read error. This chain uses TRBV7-7 with TRBJ2-5; TRBD1 matches 10 bases. This CDR3 comprises 15 residues. CDR1 and CDR2 (germline): SSHAT, FNYEAQ (reference sequence). CDR3 DNA sequence: TGTGCTAGCAGCTCCAGACAGGGGGCTATGGAGACCCAGTACTTC. This translates into CASSSRQGAMETQYF.

V is TRBV28 and J is TRBJ2-7; 9 bases line up with TRBD1. Germline lookup yields CDR1 MDHEN and CDR2 SYDVKM. The CDR3 loop spans 14 amino acids. V lost 8 bases to trimming and J lost 5 bases; unmatched junction nucleotides: 10. The CDR3 DNA reads as TGTGCCAGCGTCAGGGACAGGGTGGCGGACGAGCAGTACTTC. This translates into CASVRDRVADEQYF. Supplemented by reference TRBV28 and TRBJ2-7, the full variable domain reads DVKVTQSSRYLVKRTGEKVFLECVQDMDHENMFWYRQDPGLGLRLIYFSYDVKMKEKGDIPEGYSVSREKKERFSLILESASTNQTSMYLCASVRDRVADEQYFGPGTRLTVT.

The table lists this clone with a few counts. The J gene is TRBJ1-3, the V gene TRBV5-6; D gene ambiguous. Germline-derived CDR1 and CDR2 are SGHDT and YYEEEE. V was trimmed by 0 bases and J by 0 bases, leaving 19 bases between them. The CDR3 runs to 19 residues. The CDR3: CASSLGGPKSRPSGNTIYF. The CDR3 region has the DNA TGTGCCAGCAGCTTGGGTGGGCCAAAATCCCGGCCCTCTGGAAACACCATATATTTT.

The gene calls are TRBV24-1 and TRBJ1-2, with 9 bases matching TRBD1. The CDR3 is 14 residues long. CDR1 KGHDR and CDR2 SFDVKD come from the germline V gene. The ends lost 4 bases at V and 4 bases at J; junction bases unmatched: 3. Written as DNA, the CDR3 is TGTGCCACCAGTGACGGACAGGGGATCTATGGCTACACCTTC. Translating it yields CATSDGQGIYGYTF.

The V gene is TRBV6-5, the J gene TRBJ1-1; no reliable D call. CDR1 and CDR2 from the germline V gene are MNHEY and SVGAGI. The CDR3 is made up of 15 amino acids. The germline V and J ends were trimmed by 5 bases and 7 bases, with 20 bases remaining between them. CDR3 protein: CASSLPGSPTLEAFF. In DNA, the CDR3 is TGTGCCAGCAGTCTCCCCGGGTCCCCGACTCTTGAAGCTTTCTTT.

The chain has TRBV5-1 and TRBJ2-7; possible D gene TRBD1, 5 bases. Trimming removed 3 bases at V and 1 base at J, with 8 bases between. The CDR3 consists of 13 residues. CDR1 and CDR2 from the germline V gene are SGHRS and YFSETQ. The CDR3 protein is CASSSDSSYEQYF. Here the CDR3 DNA reads TGCGCCAGCAGCTCTGACAGTTCCTACGAGCAGTACTTC.

The J gene is TRBJ2-3, the V gene TRBV11-2; the D gene is possibly TRBD2 (5 bases). V was trimmed by 0 bases and J by 0 bases, leaving 10 bases between them. The CDR3 sequence is 16 residues long. Germline V CDR1 and CDR2: SGHAT, FQNNGV. The CDR3 is CASSLEPAVSTDTQYF. CDR3 coding DNA: TGTGCCAGCAGCTTAGAGCCAGCGGTTAGCACAGATACGCAGTATTTT.

The rearrangement links TRBV27 to TRBJ1-2; maybe TRBD1 (6 bases). Per the germline V gene, CDR1 is MNHEY and CDR2 is SMNVEV (reference sequence). CDR3 size: 15 residues. Trimming left V 2 bases short and J 8 bases short, with 18 bases between. CDR3 sequence (DNA): TGTGCCAGCAGTTTAAGTAGGGGGTTGGGGTTGGGCTACACCTTC. This sequence encodes CASSLSRGLGLGYTF.

A single count supports this clone. DNA for the CDR3: TGTGCCAGCAGCCAGGGACTCGACAGGGAGGTGAACACCATATATTTT. Protein product: CASSQGLDREVNTIYF. The chain has TRBV3-1 (or the pseudogene TRBV3-2) and TRBJ1-3, with 7 bases aligning to TRBD1. The junction had 12 bases not matched to a gene; V was cut back by 3 bases and J by 7 bases. This CDR3 contains 16 residues. Germline assignment: CDR1 LGHDT and CDR2 YNNKEL (reference sequence).

The J gene is TRBJ1-2, the V gene TRBV6-6, with D tentatively TRBD1 (5 bases). This CDR3 has 14 residues. With 7 bases removed from V and 8 bases from J, the gap between germline ends came to 20 bases. CDR1 is MNHNY, CDR2 SVGAGI, per germline (reference sequence). CDR3 region: CASTQTGQGGGYTF. The CDR3 DNA sequence: TGTGCCAGCACCCAAACGGGGCAGGGAGGCGGCTACACCTTC.

In this sample, this clone turned up once. The chain employs TRBV2 and TRBJ2-3; a weak D match, TRBD1 (6 bases). The CDR3 length is 16 residues. V dropped 3 bases and J dropped 6 bases, with 19 bases sitting between them. Per the germline V gene, CDR1 is SNHLY and CDR2 is FYNNEI. The CDR3 nucleotides read TGTGCCAGCAGTGAGGGTCAGGGGATAAGGATTGATACGCAGTATTTT. Amino acid sequence: CASSEGQGIRIDTQYF.

This chain uses TRBV27 with TRBJ1-6, with 9 bases matching TRBD1. V lost 3 bases to trimming and J lost 9 bases; unmatched junction nucleotides: 9. The CDR3 contains 16 residues. Germline V gene lookup returns CDR1 MNHEY and CDR2 SMNVEV (reference sequence). CDR3 region: CASSFTPQGASSPLHF. The CDR3 coding sequence is TGTGCCAGCAGTTTTACCCCACAGGGGGCCTCTTCACCCCTCCACTTT.

This chain joins TRBV29-1 and TRBJ1-1; D call uncertain. This CDR3 spans 12 amino acids. The V and J ends lost 4 bases and 3 bases respectively, with 9 bases between them. Germline V gives CDR1 SQVTM, CDR2 ANQGSEA. CDR3 bases: TGCAGCGTTGGCCAGGCCGACACTGAAGCTTTCTTT. It specifies CSVGQADTEAFF.